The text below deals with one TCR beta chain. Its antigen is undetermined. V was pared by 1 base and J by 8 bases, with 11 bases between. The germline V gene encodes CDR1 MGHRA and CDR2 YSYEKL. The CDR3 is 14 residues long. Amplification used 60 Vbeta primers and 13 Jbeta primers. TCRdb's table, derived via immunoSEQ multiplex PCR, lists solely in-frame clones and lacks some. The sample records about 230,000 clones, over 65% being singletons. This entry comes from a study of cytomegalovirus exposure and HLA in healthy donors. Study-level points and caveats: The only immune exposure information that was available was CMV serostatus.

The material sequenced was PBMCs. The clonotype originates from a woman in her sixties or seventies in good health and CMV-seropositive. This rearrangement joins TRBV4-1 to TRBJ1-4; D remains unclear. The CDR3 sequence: CASSQATAREKLFF. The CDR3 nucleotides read TGCGCCAGCAGCCAAGCCACGGCTAGAGAAAAACTGTTTTTT.